Each of the 12 T cell receptor beta chains below was sequenced from the same sample in a study of blood T cell repertoires in COVID-19 (dated by TCRdb to about 2020). The library was generated by the immunoSEQ multiplex PCR assay. TCRdb retrieved this table from immuneACCESS and kept in-frame rearrangements only. Not all clones are present; in checked studies, unresolved V genes account for under half, and no reason is known for the remainder. Counted in this sample were about 200,000 clones; more than 75% of them appeared once. Jointly, the top ten make up around 6% of the sample. Sequenced material: PBMCs or T cells enriched from blood (not recorded which). The receptor source for this set is a middle-aged man with acute COVID-19.

The chain employs TRBV3-1 (or the pseudogene TRBV3-2) and TRBJ2-1; D call uncertain. CDR1 and CDR2 (germline): LGHDT, YNNKEL (reference sequence). The CDR3 covers 12 residues. V gave up 1 base and J gave up 9 bases, with 7 bases separating them. Here the CDR3 reads CASSQVRFEQFF. The CDR3 DNA reads TGTGCCAGCAGCCAAGTGCGGTTTGAGCAGTTCTTC.

The rearrangement joins TRBV9 to TRBJ1-2, with 7 positions matching TRBD1. The CDR3 runs 15 residues. Germline V gives CDR1 SGDLS, CDR2 YYNGEE. V lost 3 bases, J lost 5 bases, and 10 bases stayed unmatched. CDR3: CASSGAFRGAYGYTF. The CDR3 nucleotides are TGTGCCAGCAGCGGTGCTTTCAGGGGGGCATATGGCTACACCTTC.

The J gene is TRBJ1-1, the V gene TRBV19; TRBD1 matches at 8 bases. With V trimmed by 6 bases and J by 4 bases, 4 bases remained unmatched. The germline V gene encodes CDR1 LNHDA and CDR2 SQIVND (reference sequence). There are 13 residues in the CDR3. The DNA of the CDR3 is TGTGCCAGTAGCGAAACAGGGGGCACTGAAGCTTTCTTT. This codes for CASSETGGTEAFF.

The V gene is TRBV5-1, the J gene TRBJ1-1; a weak D match, TRBD1 (5 bases). The CDR3 covers 15 residues. Germline CDR1 SGHRS, CDR2 YFSETQ. Between the trimmed V and J ends, which lost 4 bases and 0 bases, there was a span of 13 bases. CDR3 protein: CASSGGDGLNTEAFF. In nucleotides, the CDR3 is TGCGCCAGCAGCGGGGGGGATGGACTGAACACTGAAGCTTTCTTT.

The chain uses TRBV6-1 and TRBJ1-2; maybe TRBD1 (6 bases). The CDR3 length is 13 residues. The germline V gene has CDR1 MNHNS and CDR2 SASEGT. V lost 3 bases to trimming and J lost 3 bases, with 8 bases between them. CDR3 residues: CASSDTGHYGYTF. The CDR3 DNA follows: TGTGCCAGCAGTGATACAGGGCACTATGGCTACACCTTC.

The chain recombines TRBV10-2 with TRBJ1-5; the D is unclear. CDR3 length: 13 residues. Trimming left V 0 bases short and J 7 bases short, with 7 bases between. Germline-derived CDR1 and CDR2 are WSHSY and SAAADI. CDR3 in DNA: TGCGCCAGCAGTGAGTCTGGCGGACAGCCCCAGCATTTT. Residues: CASSESGGQPQHF.

In regard to this clone: The same CDR3 is also encoded by other DNA sequences in this sample. The rearrangement joins TRBV27 to TRBJ1-1, with 10 bases that match TRBD1. CDR1 MNHEY and CDR2 SMNVEV come from the germline V gene (reference sequence). Trimming removed 8 bases from V and 2 bases from J; junction bases left unmatched: 2. CDR3 size: 13 residues. The CDR3 nucleotides are TGTGCCAGCGGACAGGGGGGAAACACTGAAGCTTTCTTT. This gives the protein CASGQGGNTEAFF.

The chain employs TRBV6-5 and TRBJ1-2, with TRBD1 identical over 7 bases. The V gene's germline CDR1 is MNHEY and CDR2 SVGAGI. Losses at the gene ends were 1 base for V and 4 bases for J; bases not matched to a gene: 9. The CDR3 length is 16 residues. CDR3 DNA: TGTGCCAGCAGTTACTTTGAATCGGGACAGCCCTATGGCTACACCTTC. Translating gives CASSYFESGQPYGYTF.

The chain couples TRBV6-1 to TRBJ2-6, with D possibly being TRBD1 (6 bases). The CDR3 length is 18 residues. Germline lookup yields CDR1 MNHNS and CDR2 SASEGT. Trimming took off 4 bases at V and 0 bases at J, with 16 bases between the two ends. The CDR3 is CASSATGTTSSGANVLTF. CDR3 nucleotide sequence: TGTGCCAGCAGTGCCACCGGGACAACGAGCTCTGGGGCCAACGTCCTGACTTTC.

The genes are TRBV24-1 and TRBJ1-1; a weak D match, TRBD1 (6 bases). The CDR3 has 13 amino acids. Germline CDR1 KGHDR, CDR2 SFDVKD. The V end was cut by 4 bases, the J end by 8 bases, with 13 bases between. The CDR3 coding sequence is TGTGCCACCAGTGAAACAGGGCAAGGGGAAGCTTTCTTT. It translates to CATSETGQGEAFF.

This clone was found once. The V gene is TRBV6-4, the J gene TRBJ2-7; a possible D gene is TRBD2 (5 bases). V was pared by 9 bases and J by 3 bases, with 9 bases between. Germline CDR1 is MRHNA and CDR2 is SNTAGT. The CDR3 is 11 residues long. The CDR3 spells CARRECYEQYF. Here the CDR3 DNA reads TGTGCCAGAAGGGAGTGCTACGAGCAGTACTTC.

This chain joins TRBV5-1 and TRBJ2-1; D may be TRBD1 (5 bases). In germline, CDR1 is SGHRS, CDR2 YFSETQ. V lost 2 bases, J lost 9 bases, and 12 bases lay in between. The CDR3 runs to 13 residues. The chain's CDR3 is CASSLETVGEQFF. The CDR3 DNA reads as TGCGCCAGCAGCTTAGAGACAGTCGGTGAGCAGTTCTTC.